The 27 T cell receptor beta chains in this list originate from one sample, sequenced in a study of PD-1 blockade in classical Hodgkin lymphoma (dated by TCRdb to about 2020). This specimen's time point label, per the study, means: cycle 4 day 1 (C4D1), after less than 7 weeks of nivolumab. Every trial patient had relapsed after autologous stem cell transplantation, and cohorts A, B and C differed in prior brentuximab vedotin exposure. The library was made by the immunoSEQ multiplex PCR assay. As stored in TCRdb, this immuneACCESS dataset retains in-frame rearrangements with V and J assigned. A fraction of the clones does not appear; measured against another copy, unresolved V genes explain less than half of the discrepancy, and the remainder lacks a known reason. This sample gives about 90,000 clones in total; approximately 90% of them show up just once. About 2.9% of the sample is taken by the ten largest.

The sequencing here drew on peripheral blood mononuclear cells (PBMCs), taken before the fourth cycle of nivolumab. The receptors come from a human donor with classical Hodgkin lymphoma.

This chain joins TRBV7-6 and TRBJ1-1; D remains unclear. Trimming took off 3 bases at V and 3 bases at J, with 8 bases between the two ends. The germline V gene encodes CDR1 SGHVS and CDR2 FNYEAQ. The CDR3 length is 13 residues. This CDR3 reads CASSLSGDTEAFF. CDR3 coding DNA: TGTGCCAGCAGCTTGAGTGGGGACACTGAAGCTTTCTTT.

The CDR3, as DNA: TGCGCCAGCAGCTTGGGGCCGGGGAAGACCTCCTACGAGCAGTACTTC. It encodes CASSLGPGKTSYEQYF. The V gene is TRBV5-1, the J gene TRBJ2-7; D is possibly TRBD2 (5 bases). Per germline, CDR1 SGHRS and CDR2 YFSETQ. CDR3 length: 16 amino acids. V dropped 0 bases and J dropped 0 bases, with 13 bases sitting between them.

The chain has TRBV7-9 and TRBJ1-2, with no clear D. CDR1 and CDR2 from the germline V gene are SEHNR and FQNEAQ (reference sequence). The CDR3 spans 16 residues. Trimming cost V 2 bases and J 7 bases, with 20 bases left between them. CDR3 in DNA: TGTGCCAGCAGCTTATCACTGAGACCGAAAAAAGGTGGCTACACCTTC. This codes for CASSLSLRPKKGGYTF.

The J gene is TRBJ1-2, the V gene TRBV25-1; D call uncertain. V was cut by 6 bases and J by 4 bases, with 18 bases left in between. Germline CDR1 reads MGHDK; CDR2 reads SYGVNS. The CDR3 is 15 residues long. The CDR3 nucleotides read TGTGCCAGCAGCCCCCGGGCAGACCATACCTATGGCTACACCTTC. This encodes CASSPRADHTYGYTF.

This chain connects TRBV7-9 to TRBJ1-2; TRBD1 might be the D (6 bases). V gave up 5 bases and J gave up 4 bases, with 14 bases separating them. Germline CDR1 reads SEHNR; CDR2 reads FQNEAQ (reference sequence). The CDR3 consists of 14 residues. CDR3 bases: TGTGCCAGCAGCCCCCTGGGACACCTCTATGGCTACACCTTC. Translation: CASSPLGHLYGYTF.

The chain employs TRBV5-1 and TRBJ1-6; D is unresolved. CDR1 is SGHRS and CDR2 is YFSETQ in the germline V gene. Trimming cost V 4 bases and J 5 bases, with 16 bases left between them. This CDR3 has 16 amino acids. CDR3 nucleotide sequence: TGCGCCAGCAGCGCCCAGACCGGGCCAAATAATTCACCCCTCCACTTT. This encodes CASSAQTGPNNSPLHF.

This clone was observed a single time. This sequence joins TRBV5-1 and TRBJ1-2; the D is unclear. This CDR3 region has 12 residues. The germline V and J ends were trimmed by 0 bases and 8 bases, with 8 bases remaining between them. The germline V gene encodes CDR1 SGHRS and CDR2 YFSETQ. The CDR3 DNA reads TGCGCCAGCAGCTTGGGGGCAGAAGGCTACACCTTC. This codes for CASSLGAEGYTF.

This clone was picked up a small number of times. The chain is built from TRBV5-4 and TRBJ2-3; 8 nucleotides line up with TRBD2. The V and J ends lost 0 bases and 5 bases, in that order; junction bases with no gene match: 5. The CDR3 loop spans 15 amino acids. Germline V gene data show CDR1 as SGHNT and CDR2 as YYREEE (reference sequence). In DNA form, the CDR3 reads TGTGCCAGCAGCTTGGCTAGCGGGCGGTTAGATACGCAGTATTTT. Translated, it gives CASSLASGRLDTQYF.

This clone was counted a single time. The V gene is TRBV19, the J gene TRBJ1-4; D remains ambiguous. V was cut by 3 bases and J by 4 bases, with 9 bases left in between. This CDR3 contains 14 residues. Germline assignment: CDR1 LNHDA and CDR2 SQIVND (reference sequence). The CDR3 region has the DNA TGTGCCAGTAGTATGATTTGGGGTAATGAAAAACTGTTTTTT. Its protein is CASSMIWGNEKLFF.

This clone occurred once. The chain carries TRBV19 and TRBJ2-3; 11 bases fit TRBD2. Germline loops: CDR1 LNHDA, CDR2 SQIVND (reference sequence). The CDR3 covers 14 residues. V was clipped by 9 bases and J by 4 bases; unmatched bases: 6. This chain's CDR3 is CASRTSGGADTQYF. The CDR3 bases are TGTGCCAGCAGAACTAGCGGGGGAGCAGATACGCAGTATTTT.

V usage is TRBV30 and J usage is TRBJ2-7; D not certain. The V and J ends lost 0 bases and 2 bases respectively, with 8 bases between them. CDR1 is GTSNPN and CDR2 is SVGIG in the germline V gene (reference sequence). The CDR3 sequence is 13 residues long. The CDR3 loop reads CAWSVSAPYEQYF. The CDR3, as DNA: TGTGCCTGGAGTGTGTCGGCACCCTACGAGCAGTACTTC.

The table lists this clone with a few counts. The chain combines TRBV4-2 with TRBJ2-5, with a possible D match to TRBD1 (5 bases). V dropped 1 base and J dropped 1 base, with 10 bases sitting between them. Germline CDR1 reads LGHNA; CDR2 reads YNFKEQ. The CDR3 is made up of 15 amino acids. As DNA, the CDR3 is TGTGCCAGCAGCCAAGCCCGGCAGGGCCAAGAGACCCAGTACTTC. Translated, it gives CASSQARQGQETQYF.

The chain links TRBV6-1 to TRBJ1-5; 9 bases align to TRBD1. V lost 2 bases and J lost 1; bases outside the gene matches: 9. The CDR3 covers 18 residues. Per germline, CDR1 MNHNS and CDR2 SASEGT. CDR3 coding DNA: TGTGCCAGCAGTGAATTTTTGCTGGGGACAGGGAGCAATCAGCCCCAGCATTTT. This translates into CASSEFLLGTGSNQPQHF.

The J gene is TRBJ1-1, the V gene TRBV10-2, with a possible D match to TRBD1 (6 bases). The V gene's germline CDR1 is WSHSY and CDR2 SAAADI. CDR3 length equals 14 residues. Trimming removed 8 bases at V and 6 bases at J, with 19 bases between. CDR3 in amino acids: CASLRTPEGAEAFF. The CDR3, as DNA: TGCGCCAGCTTAAGGACACCGGAGGGGGCTGAAGCTTTCTTT.

The chain recombines TRBV6-5 with TRBJ2-5, with D possibly being TRBD1 or TRBD2 (5 bases each). The CDR3 sequence is 15 residues long. Deletions cut 6 bases from V and 7 bases from J, with 21 bases between. Germline V CDR1 and CDR2: MNHEY, SVGAGI. The CDR3 loop reads CASSPGTKAMGTQYF. CDR3 in DNA: TGTGCCAGCAGCCCGGGGACCAAAGCAATGGGGACCCAGTACTTC.

This clone was recorded once. The V gene is TRBV28, the J gene TRBJ2-3; the match to TRBD2 covers 8 bases. The V gene's germline CDR1 is MDHEN and CDR2 SYDVKM. This CDR3 contains 17 residues. The V and J ends lost 10 bases and 0 bases, in that order; junction bases with no gene match: 15. CDR3 sequence reads: CATSPAGAQTSTDTQYF. DNA for the CDR3: TGTGCCACCTCCCCAGCGGGGGCCCAAACTAGCACAGATACGCAGTATTTT.

The chain couples TRBV15 to TRBJ2-7; D call uncertain. The V and J ends lost 3 bases and 0 bases respectively, with 15 bases between them. This CDR3 has 16 residues. Germline V CDR1 and CDR2: LNHNV, YYDKDF (reference sequence). CDR3 sequence: CATSRVQSAVSYEQYF. DNA of the CDR3: TGTGCCACCAGCAGGGTCCAGTCAGCCGTCTCCTACGAGCAGTACTTC. The full variable domain, in which reference TRBV15 and TRBJ2-7 provide the parts outside the CDR3, is DAMVIQNPRYQVTQFGKPVTLSCSQTLNHNVMYWYQQKSSQAPKLLFHYYDKDFNNEADTPDNFQSRRPNTSFCFLDIRSPGLGDTAMYLCATSRVQSAVSYEQYFGPGTRLTVT.

The chain is built from TRBV7-9 and TRBJ2-1, with a tentative D call TRBD1 (5 bases). The germline V gene encodes CDR1 SEHNR and CDR2 FQNEAQ (reference sequence). This CDR3 contains 14 residues. V was shortened by 8 bases and J by 5 bases, with 16 bases between the two germline ends. The CDR3 is CASVLAGQNNEQFF. CDR3 DNA: TGTGCCAGCGTCCTGGCCGGACAAAACAATGAGCAGTTCTTC.

This chain uses TRBV5-4 with TRBJ2-7; no clear D gene. Trimming left V 2 bases short and J 3 bases short, with 6 bases between. CDR1 SGHNT and CDR2 YYREEE come from the germline V gene (reference sequence). The CDR3 spans 12 residues. The CDR3 region is CASSFTNYEQYF. CDR3 coding DNA: TGTGCCAGCAGCTTCACTAACTACGAGCAGTACTTC.

This clone was found a few times. This sequence joins TRBV27 and TRBJ2-7; 11 bases match TRBD1. Losses at the gene ends were 3 bases for V and 3 bases for J; bases not matched to a gene: 4. The V gene's germline CDR1 is MNHEY and CDR2 SMNVEV (reference sequence). This CDR3 has 15 amino acids. The CDR3 sequence is CASSLGGQGGYEQYF. The CDR3, as DNA: TGTGCCAGCAGTTTGGGGGGACAGGGGGGCTACGAGCAGTACTTC.

The CDR3 coding sequence is TGTGCCAGCAGCCCCCGGGGACTACAAGAGACCCAGTACTTC. It translates to CASSPRGLQETQYF. The rearrangement joins TRBV7-2 to TRBJ2-5, with 7 bases that match TRBD2. The CDR3 consists of 14 residues. V gave up 5 bases and J gave up 2 bases; unmatched junction bases: 5. In germline, CDR1 is SGHTA, CDR2 FQGNSA.

The chain recombines TRBV18 with TRBJ2-3; D perhaps matches TRBD1 (5 bases). This CDR3 has 15 amino acids. V lost 0 bases to trimming and J lost 2 bases, with 9 bases between them. CDR1 and CDR2 from the germline V gene are KGHSH and LQKENI. The CDR3 region is CASSPPVQDTDTQYF. CDR3 in DNA: TGTGCCAGCTCACCACCTGTACAGGACACAGATACGCAGTATTTT. Variable domain in full (rest from reference TRBV18 and TRBJ2-3): NAGVMQNPRHLVRRRGQEARLRCSPMKGHSHVYWYRQLPEEGLKFMVYLQKENIIDESGMPKERFSAEFPKEGPSILRIQQVVRGDSAAYFCASSPPVQDTDTQYFGPGTRLTVL.

The chain links TRBV10-2 to TRBJ2-7, with 7 bases that match TRBD2. The CDR3 length is 14 residues. CDR1 is WSHSY, CDR2 SAAADI, per germline. V was pared by 3 bases and J by 5 bases, with 7 bases of the junction left unmatched. The CDR3 coding sequence is TGCGCCAGCAGTGACCTAGCGGCCGCGGACGAGCAGTACTTC. This codes for CASSDLAAADEQYF.

The chain couples TRBV2 to TRBJ2-3; the match to TRBD2 covers 7 bases. The CDR3 totals 16 residues. Unmatched junction bases numbered 7, after V lost 2 bases and J lost 2 bases. Germline lookup yields CDR1 SNHLY and CDR2 FYNNEI. CDR3 sequence (DNA): TGTGCCAGCAGTGAACGGCTAGCGGTGAACACAGATACGCAGTATTTT. As protein: CASSERLAVNTDTQYF.

V usage is TRBV6-5 and J usage is TRBJ2-5; D is unresolved. This CDR3 spans 15 amino acids. CDR1 MNHEY and CDR2 SVGAGI come from the germline V gene. V lost 0 bases to trimming and J lost 4 bases, with 12 bases between them. CDR3 protein: CASSYSSLARETQYF. The CDR3, as DNA: TGTGCCAGCAGTTACTCGTCACTGGCCCGAGAGACCCAGTACTTC.

V gene TRBV18 combines with J gene TRBJ2-7; 8 nucleotides line up with TRBD1. The J segment lost 5 bases and the V segment lost 3 bases, leaving 9 bases of the junction unmatched. The germline V gene has CDR1 KGHSH and CDR2 LQKENI. The CDR3 contains 15 residues. The CDR3 DNA reads TGTGCCAGCTCACCGAACCGGGACAGGCATGACGAGCAGTACTTC. Translation gives CASSPNRDRHDEQYF.

This clone has only one observation. V usage is TRBV7-6 and J usage is TRBJ1-1, with 10 positions matching TRBD1. This CDR3 has 16 amino acids. Trimming took 4 bases from V and 1 from J; bases not matched to a gene: 6. The germline V gene encodes CDR1 SGHVS and CDR2 FNYEAQ. The CDR3 DNA reads as TGTGCCAGCAGCTCCGAGGGGACAGGGGCGAACACTGAAGCTTTCTTT. Translation gives CASSSEGTGANTEAFF.